Below are 10 T cell receptor beta chains sequenced from a single sample in a study of STAT5B mutations in CD4+ large granular lymphocyte leukemia. Repertoires were generated with immunoSEQ multiplex PCR, while TCRdb's copy carries only in-frame clones and drops some. The table lists 30,000 to 40,000 clones, approximately 85% of them singletons. The specimen sequenced was CD4+ T cells from blood buffy coats. These receptors were collected from a human donor in good health.

This clone was found a few times. The CDR3 DNA reads as TGTGCCAGCAGCTACGGTCCTAACACTGAAGCTTTCTTT. Residues: CASSYGPNTEAFF. The chain employs TRBV5-6 and TRBJ1-1; D is undetermined. V lost 3 bases and J 2 bases, leaving 8 bases between the germline ends. In germline, CDR1 is SGHDT, CDR2 YYEEEE. This CDR3 spans 13 amino acids.

V is TRBV7-2 and J is TRBJ2-5; TRBD1 matches at 8 bases. The CDR3 loop spans 14 amino acids. CDR1 is SGHTA and CDR2 is FQGNSA in the germline V gene. V lost 5 bases and J lost 2; bases outside the gene matches: 4. The CDR3 DNA sequence: TGTGCCAGCAGCCGCCACAGGGGGCAAGAGACCCAGTACTTC. Translation gives CASSRHRGQETQYF.

The J gene is TRBJ1-4, the V gene TRBV25-1; D call uncertain. This CDR3 comprises 16 residues. Germline V gives CDR1 MGHDK, CDR2 SYGVNS. V lost 0 bases and J lost 4, with 12 bases in between. The CDR3 region has the DNA TGTGCCAGCAGTGAATACCCTGACGGACTTAATGAAAAACTGTTTTTT. Encoded protein: CASSEYPDGLNEKLFF.

V is TRBV6-5 and J is TRBJ2-7, with TRBD2 as a possible D gene (6 bases). Per the germline V gene, CDR1 is MNHEY and CDR2 is SVGAGI. CDR3 length: 15 residues. The V and J ends lost 2 bases and 2 bases respectively, with 13 bases between them. CDR3 region: CASSYGAGLTYEQYF. The CDR3 DNA reads as TGTGCCAGCAGTTACGGGGCGGGGCTAACCTACGAGCAGTACTTC.

The V and J genes are TRBV9 and TRBJ2-3; no definite D call. CDR1 SGDLS and CDR2 YYNGEE come from the germline V gene. This CDR3 is 15 amino acids long. With 2 bases removed from V and 0 bases from J, the gap between germline ends came to 10 bases. The CDR3 loop reads CASSVYFRSTDTQYF. The DNA of the CDR3 is TGTGCCAGCAGCGTCTACTTCAGGAGCACAGATACGCAGTATTTT.

J is TRBJ2-1 and V is TRBV5-8; 8 bases map to TRBD2. Germline CDR1 is SGHTS and CDR2 is YDEGEE. After removal of 0 bases from V and 0 bases from J, the junction contained 11 bases not matched to a gene. The CDR3 extends over 19 amino acids. CDR3 sequence: CASSLEASGHYDSYNEQFF. CDR3 in DNA: TGTGCCAGCAGCTTGGAGGCTAGCGGGCACTATGACTCCTACAATGAGCAGTTCTTC. Looking up the rest from reference TRBV5-8 and TRBJ2-1 gives the full variable domain: EAGVTQSPTHLIKTRGQQATLRCSPISGHTSVYWYQQALGLGLQFLLWYDEGEERNRGNFPPRFSGRQFPNYSSELNVNALELEDSALYLCASSLEASGHYDSYNEQFFGPGTRLTVL.

DNA for the CDR3: TGTGCCAGCAGCTTGGGCGGCCTTCTGACAGTTTCACCCCTCCACTTT. Encoded protein: CASSLGGLLTVSPLHF. The J gene is TRBJ1-6, the V gene TRBV5-4; tentatively, D is TRBD1 (5 bases). Germline loops: CDR1 SGHNT, CDR2 YYREEE (reference sequence). This CDR3 comprises 16 residues. Trimming stripped 0 bases from V and 9 bases from J, with 16 bases between.

This clone was detected only once. The rearrangement uses TRBV30 and TRBJ2-1; 11 bases agree with TRBD2. V gave up 2 bases and J gave up 8 bases; unmatched junction bases: 8. The CDR3 runs 15 residues. Per germline, CDR1 GTSNPN and CDR2 SVGIG (reference sequence). The DNA for the CDR3 is TGTGCCTGGAGTCTCGGACTAGCGGGTGTGGATGAGCAGTTCTTC. It yields the protein CAWSLGLAGVDEQFF.

V usage is TRBV5-6 and J usage is TRBJ2-1, with TRBD2 as a possible D gene (5 bases). Per germline, CDR1 SGHDT and CDR2 YYEEEE. The CDR3 has 17 residues. V lost 3 bases and J 0 bases, leaving 16 bases between the germline ends. The CDR3 loop is CASSYWSGLSSYNEQFF. The CDR3 nucleotides are TGTGCCAGCAGCTACTGGAGCGGTTTGAGCTCCTACAATGAGCAGTTCTTC.

In its sample, this clone was seen a few times. The junction and the germline gene differ at one end; a read error may be behind it. This chain uses TRBV7-7 with TRBJ2-5, with 10 nucleotides matching TRBD2. The CDR3 runs 15 residues. Germline V lookup: CDR1 SSHAT, CDR2 FNYEAQ (reference sequence). The CDR3 is CASSLLAGPKETQYF. CDR3 coding DNA: TGTGCTAGCAGCTTACTAGCGGGACCAAAAGAGACCCAGTACTTC.